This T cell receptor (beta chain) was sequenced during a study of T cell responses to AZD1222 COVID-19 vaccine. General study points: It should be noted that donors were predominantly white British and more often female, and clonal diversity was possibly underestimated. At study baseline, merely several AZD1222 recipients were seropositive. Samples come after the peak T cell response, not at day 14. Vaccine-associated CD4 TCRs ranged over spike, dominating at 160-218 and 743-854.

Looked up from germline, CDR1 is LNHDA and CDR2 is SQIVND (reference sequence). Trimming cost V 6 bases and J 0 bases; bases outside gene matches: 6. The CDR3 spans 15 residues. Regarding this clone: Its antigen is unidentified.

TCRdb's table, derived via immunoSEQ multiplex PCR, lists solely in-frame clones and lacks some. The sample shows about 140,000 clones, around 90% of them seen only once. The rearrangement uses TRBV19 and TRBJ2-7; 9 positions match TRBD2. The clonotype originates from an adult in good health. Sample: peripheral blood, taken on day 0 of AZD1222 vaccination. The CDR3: CASRISGSFSYEQYF. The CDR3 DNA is TGTGCCAGTAGGATTAGCGGGAGTTTCTCCTACGAGCAGTACTTC.